These 31 T cell receptor beta chains were all obtained from the same sample, sequenced in a study of T cell repertoires in cytomegalovirus infection. Their antigens are not known. TCRdb redid the calling of the reads with MiXCR, one entry per CDR3 protein. In the table there are under 850,000 distinct CDR3 sequences, around 32% of which are singletons. Here the sequenced sample was cultured PBMCs, taken from culture after CMV antigen stimulation. The receptors here all came from a human donor in good health (CMV status not recorded). Some clones in this sample may be carry-over from other donors' samples.

V gene TRBV10-3 combines with J gene TRBJ1-1, with D tentatively TRBD1 (6 bases). This CDR3 is 14 amino acids long. Germline assignment: CDR1 ENHRY and CDR2 SYGVKD. Trimming shortened V by 5 bases and J by 1 base, and 11 bases separated the two germline ends. CDR3 coding DNA: TGTGCCATCAGTTTACAGGGCGGGAACACTGAAGCTTTCTTT. It translates to CAISLQGGNTEAFF.

In DNA form, the CDR3 reads TGTGCCAGCAGTTTATGGCCCCAACGCAGCACAGATACGCAGTATTTT. Translating it yields CASSLWPQRSTDTQYF. The chain combines TRBV27 with TRBJ2-3; D unresolved. The V end lost 1 base, the J end lost 0 bases, and 11 bases lay between the germline ends. Germline V CDR1 and CDR2: MNHEY, SMNVEV (reference sequence). CDR3 length: 16 residues.

V is TRBV7-6 and J is TRBJ2-7, with D possibly called TRBD1 or TRBD2 (6 bases each). Trimming took off 8 bases at V and 3 bases at J, with 14 bases between the two ends. The CDR3 runs 13 residues. Germline V CDR1 and CDR2: SGHVS, FNYEAQ. The CDR3 is CASCRGGGYEQYF. DNA of the CDR3: TGTGCCAGCTGCCGAGGGGGAGGCTACGAGCAGTACTTC.

The chain is built from TRBV20-1 and TRBJ1-5; tentatively, D is TRBD1 (6 bases). With 5 bases removed from V and 5 bases from J, the gap between germline ends came to 16 bases. The CDR3 length is 14 residues. The germline V gene has CDR1 DFQATT and CDR2 SNEGSKA (reference sequence). The CDR3 coding sequence is TGCAGTGCTGTCCATGGGGGGCCTGATCAGCCCCAGCATTTT. As protein: CSAVHGGPDQPQHF.

This clonotype appeared a few times. The rearrangement joins TRBV15 to TRBJ1-2, with unresolved D. Germline V gene lookup returns CDR1 LNHNV and CDR2 YYDKDF (reference sequence). Trimming pared 6 bases from V and 4 bases from J, leaving 18 bases between. The CDR3 sequence is 15 residues long. The DNA of the CDR3 is TGTGCCACCAGTCTCCCAGGATCCCTCGCCTATGGCTACACCTTC. It yields the protein CATSLPGSLAYGYTF.

Ten or more counts support this clonotype. The rearrangement joins TRBV28 to TRBJ1-1; D remains ambiguous. The germline CDR1 and CDR2 sequences are MDHEN and SYDVKM. The CDR3 consists of 15 residues. V lost 4 bases and J lost 4, with 16 bases in between. The CDR3 DNA is TGTGCCAGCAGTTCCTCGACCACCATCGGCACTGAAGCTTTCTTT. Translated, it gives CASSSSTTIGTEAFF. Full variable domain (remainder filled in from reference TRBV28 and TRBJ1-1): DVKVTQSSRYLVKRTGEKVFLECVQDMDHENMFWYRQDPGLGLRLIYFSYDVKMKEKGDIPEGYSVSREKKERFSLILESASTNQTSMYLCASSSSTTIGTEAFFGQGTRLTVV.

This clonotype was seen more than once but under ten times. The rearrangement joins TRBV6-4 to TRBJ1-5; D remains ambiguous. Trimming took 3 bases from V and 15 from J, leaving 18 bases between them. The CDR3 has 13 residues. CDR1 is MRHNA and CDR2 is SNTAGT in the germline V gene. CDR3 coding DNA: TGTGCCAGCAGTGAGGGAGAGGACGGTTTGCGGCATTTT. It specifies CASSEGEDGLRHF.

The rearrangement joins TRBV11-2 to TRBJ2-3, with D unclear. CDR1 and CDR2 from the germline V gene are SGHAT and FQNNGV. The CDR3 runs 14 residues. V was clipped by 1 base and J by 5 bases, with 10 bases between them. CDR3 DNA sequence: TGTGCCAGCAGCTTAGTTTCGGGCCTAGATACGCAGTATTTT. Protein sequence: CASSLVSGLDTQYF. The entire variable domain, with the rest obtained from reference TRBV11-2 and TRBJ2-3, is as follows: EAGVAQSPRYKIIEKRQSVAFWCNPISGHATLYWYQQILGQGPKLLIQFQNNGVVDDSQLPKDRFSAERLKGVDSTLKIQPAKLEDSAVYLCASSLVSGLDTQYFGPGTRLTVL.

The chain couples TRBV12-3 or TRBV12-4 to TRBJ2-3, with D tentatively TRBD2 (7 bases). This CDR3 is built from 16 residues. V was cut by 6 bases and J by 0 bases, with 16 bases left in between. The CDR3 nucleotides read TGTGCCAGCAGGGGGGGGGGGGGCCGTAGCACAGATACGCAGTATTTT. It codes for CASRGGGGRSTDTQYF.

The chain employs TRBV7-8 and TRBJ2-1, with D perhaps given as TRBD1 or TRBD2 (5 bases each). From germline, CDR1 is SGHVS and CDR2 FQNEAQ. V lost 3 bases and J 3 bases, leaving 9 bases between the germline ends. The CDR3 totals 14 residues. The CDR3 loop is CASSFSGRYNEQFF. CDR3 DNA sequence: TGTGCCAGCAGCTTTTCGGGGCGCTACAATGAGCAGTTCTTC.

The V call is TRBV12-3 or TRBV12-4, the J call TRBJ2-5, with 11 bases identical to TRBD2. J gave up 4 bases and V 4 bases, and 8 bases lay outside the gene matches. The CDR3 contains 16 residues. The CDR3 nucleotides read TGTGCCAGCAGTTCAACTAGCGGGAGTGATGTAGAGACCCAGTACTTC. This gives the protein CASSSTSGSDVETQYF.

There are a few counts of this clonotype. J is TRBJ1-2 and V is TRBV18, with D unclear. Germline V gene lookup returns CDR1 KGHSH and CDR2 LQKENI. The ends were cut back, 3 bases at V and 0 bases at J, with 8 bases in the middle. The CDR3 runs to 14 residues. In nucleotides, the CDR3 is TGTGCCAGCTCACCTGACCCGACTAACTATGGCTACACCTTC. Translation: CASSPDPTNYGYTF. Together with reference TRBV18 and TRBJ1-2, the CDR3 gives the full variable domain: NAGVMQNPRHLVRRRGQEARLRCSPMKGHSHVYWYRQLPEEGLKFMVYLQKENIIDESGMPKERFSAEFPKEGPSILRIQQVVRGDSAAYFCASSPDPTNYGYTFGSGTRLTVV.

This chain connects TRBV10-3 to TRBJ2-3, with D unclear. CDR3 length: 11 residues. Trimming stripped 0 bases from V and 7 bases from J, with 2 bases between. Germline values: CDR1 ENHRY, CDR2 SYGVKD. The CDR3 DNA is TGTGCCATCAGTGAGTCGTATACGCAGTATTTT. Translation gives CAISESYTQYF.

This clonotype appeared a few times. The DNA for the CDR3 is TGTGCCAGCAGCCCTCCTTCTGGGGAGACCCAGTACTTC. It codes for CASSPPSGETQYF. This sequence joins TRBV7-2 and TRBJ2-5, with D hard to call. Trimming took 5 bases from V and 5 from J, leaving 12 bases between them. The CDR3 is 13 residues long. Per germline, CDR1 SGHTA and CDR2 FQGNSA.

The chain recombines TRBV6-5 with TRBJ2-7, with TRBD2 matching 8 bases. V trimming: 6 bases; J trimming: 6 bases; junction bases outside the gene matches: 7. Germline CDR1 MNHEY, CDR2 SVGAGI. This CDR3 comprises 13 residues. The CDR3 coding sequence is TGTGCCAGCAGGACTAGCGAAGGAGGCGAGCAGTACTTC. Translating gives CASRTSEGGEQYF.

CDR3 sequence: CASSLGRAGGPEEQYF. The CDR3 nucleotides are TGTGCCAGCAGCTTAGGGAGAGCGGGAGGGCCTGAGGAGCAGTACTTC. The chain carries TRBV11-2 and TRBJ2-7; 10 positions match TRBD2. The CDR3 length is 16 residues. V dropped 1 base and J dropped 7; count of bases not matched to a gene: 10. In germline, CDR1 is SGHAT, CDR2 FQNNGV.

In this sample, this clonotype turned up a few times. The CDR3: CASSLASRGGGVQETQYF. CDR3 in DNA: TGTGCCAGCAGCTTAGCTAGTCGCGGCGGGGGGGTCCAAGAGACCCAGTACTTC. This chain connects TRBV7-6 to TRBJ2-5; TRBD2 agrees at 9 bases. Unmatched junction bases numbered 9, after V lost 0 bases and J lost 1 base. Germline V gene lookup returns CDR1 SGHVS and CDR2 FNYEAQ. The CDR3 totals 18 residues.

The chain couples TRBV9 to TRBJ2-3; 8 bases align to TRBD2. Germline values: CDR1 SGDLS, CDR2 YYNGEE. The CDR3 runs to 15 residues. Trimming cost V 1 base and J 2 bases; bases outside gene matches: 3. The CDR3 sequence: CASSVKAGVTDTQYF. The DNA for the CDR3 is TGTGCCAGCAGCGTAAAAGCGGGGGTCACAGATACGCAGTATTTT. The full variable domain, in which reference TRBV9 and TRBJ2-3 provide the parts outside the CDR3, is DSGVTQTPKHLITATGQRVTLRCSPRSGDLSVYWYQQSLDQGLQFLIQYYNGEERAKGNILERFSAQQFPDLHSELNLSSLELGDSALYFCASSVKAGVTDTQYFGPGTRLTVL.

This clonotype was seen a handful of times. This chain links TRBV19 with TRBJ1-2; the D gene is possibly TRBD1 (5 bases). Germline lookup yields CDR1 LNHDA and CDR2 SQIVND (reference sequence). The V end was cut by 1 base, the J end by 6 bases, with 15 bases between. The CDR3 length is 15 residues. CDR3 residues: CASSIVTGISDGYTF. The CDR3 bases are TGTGCCAGTAGTATAGTTACAGGAATATCTGATGGCTACACCTTC.

Of note for this clonotype: With a much larger clone just one base away, this may be a read error. The genes are TRBV7-2 and TRBJ1-1, with TRBD1 as a possible D gene (5 bases). Germline V gene data show CDR1 as SGHTA and CDR2 as FQGNSA. CDR3 size: 15 residues. The V and J ends lost 1 base and 4 bases respectively, with 13 bases between them. CDR3 in amino acids: CASSLVAQGVTEAFF. In DNA, the CDR3 is TGTGCCAGCAGCTTAGTTGCGCAGGGTGTCACTGAAGCTTTCTTT.

This clonotype was found a few times. This chain links TRBV12-3 or TRBV12-4 with TRBJ1-1, with D maybe TRBD1 (5 bases). The CDR3 runs to 17 residues. Trimming removed 7 bases at V and 1 base at J, with 22 bases between. The CDR3 protein is CASTTLISGRWNTEAFF. CDR3 in DNA: TGTGCCAGCACTACTTTAATCTCGGGACGCTGGAACACTGAAGCTTTCTTT.

This clonotype came up a few times. This chain links TRBV28 with TRBJ2-5; 11 bases match TRBD2. This CDR3 has 14 residues. Germline V lookup: CDR1 MDHEN, CDR2 SYDVKM. Trimming at V came to 7 bases and at J to 0 bases, leaving 1 base not matched to a gene. CDR3 nucleotides: TGTGCCAGCAAGACTAGCGGGAACCAAGAGACCCAGTACTTC. Protein sequence: CASKTSGNQETQYF.

The CDR3 is CASSLGQGLGPQHF. The CDR3, as DNA: TGTGCCAGCAGTTTGGGGCAGGGATTGGGGCCCCAGCATTTT. This chain joins TRBV28 and TRBJ1-5; weak D call: TRBD1 (5 bases). The CDR3 sequence is 14 residues long. The V and J ends lost 3 bases and 9 bases respectively, with 15 bases between them. Germline V gives CDR1 MDHEN, CDR2 SYDVKM. The full variable domain, its missing parts supplied by reference TRBV28 and TRBJ1-5, is DVKVTQSSRYLVKRTGEKVFLECVQDMDHENMFWYRQDPGLGLRLIYFSYDVKMKEKGDIPEGYSVSREKKERFSLILESASTNQTSMYLCASSLGQGLGPQHFGDGTRLSIL.

With regard to this clonotype: The junction shows a germline mismatch at one end, possibly a read error. The gene calls are TRBV7-9 and TRBJ2-1; D is uncertain. From germline, CDR1 is SEHNR and CDR2 FQNEAQ (reference sequence). CDR3 size: 11 residues. CDR3: CASSLAPSGNF. The CDR3 region has the DNA TGTGCCAGCAGCTTAGCCCCCTCTGGGAACTTC.

This clonotype occurred a few times. CDR3 loop: CSARGSRAHSNQPQHF. CDR3 in DNA: TGCAGTGCTAGAGGTTCCAGGGCTCATAGCAATCAGCCCCAGCATTTT. This chain connects TRBV20-1 to TRBJ1-5; TRBD1 might be the D (5 bases). Germline lookup yields CDR1 DFQATT and CDR2 SNEGSKA (reference sequence). This CDR3 contains 16 residues. Trimming took off 1 base at V and 0 bases at J, with 13 bases between the two ends.

This clonotype was seen just once. CDR3 residues: CASRRYSSLGTDTQYF. The CDR3 DNA follows: TGTGCCAGCAGACGATACTCTAGCCTTGGCACAGATACGCAGTATTTT. The chain combines TRBV6-1 with TRBJ2-3, with a possible D match to TRBD2 (5 bases). Looked up from germline, CDR1 is MNHNS and CDR2 is SASEGT. The V end was cut by 6 bases, the J end by 1 base, with 17 bases between. The CDR3 sequence is 16 residues long.

This clonotype was detected a few times. The genes are TRBV19 and TRBJ2-7; 8 nucleotides line up with TRBD1. The CDR3 length is 13 residues. V was clipped by 10 bases and J by 5 bases; unmatched bases: 10. Germline lookup yields CDR1 LNHDA and CDR2 SQIVND (reference sequence). The CDR3 sequence: CATKGQGRDEQYF. As DNA, the CDR3 is TGTGCCACTAAAGGACAGGGCCGCGACGAGCAGTACTTC. Supplemented by reference TRBV19 and TRBJ2-7, the full variable domain reads DGGITQSPKYLFRKEGQNVTLSCEQNLNHDAMYWYRQDPGQGLRLIYYSQIVNDFQKGDIAEGYSVSREKKESFPLTVTSAQKNPTAFYLCATKGQGRDEQYFGPGTRLTVT.

This clonotype has ten or more counts. The V and J genes are TRBV7-2 and TRBJ2-1, with 12 bases that match TRBD2. Trimming cost V 5 bases and J 10 bases; bases outside gene matches: 0. The CDR3 runs to 12 residues. CDR1 is SGHTA, CDR2 FQGNSA, per germline. CDR3 residues: CASSGTSGEQFF. The CDR3 nucleotides read TGTGCCAGCAGCGGGACTAGCGGGGAGCAGTTCTTC.

This clonotype was observed many times. CDR3 loop: CASSFGTVGNEKLFF. The DNA for the CDR3 is TGTGCCAGCAGCTTCGGGACAGTGGGGAATGAAAAACTGTTTTTT. The chain links TRBV7-2 to TRBJ1-4, with 7 nucleotides matching TRBD1. The CDR3 has 15 amino acids. The V segment lost 3 bases and the J segment 5 bases; nucleotides outside the gene matches: 6. CDR1 and CDR2 from the germline V gene are SGHTA and FQGNSA.

The table lists this clonotype with a few counts. This rearrangement joins TRBV6-2 or TRBV6-3 to TRBJ2-4; tentatively, D is TRBD1 (5 bases). V dropped 4 bases and J dropped 11 bases, with 9 bases sitting between them. The germline V gene has CDR1 MNHEY and CDR2 SVGEGT. The CDR3 has 11 residues. The CDR3 bases are TGTGCCAGCAGTTGGGGCTCAGTTCAGTACTTC. Protein sequence: CASSWGSVQYF.

This clonotype was observed a few times. This chain uses TRBV28 with TRBJ2-5, with D possibly matching TRBD1 (5 bases). The germline CDR1 and CDR2 sequences are MDHEN and SYDVKM. Deletions cut 8 bases from V and 2 bases from J, with 15 bases between. The CDR3 sequence is 14 residues long. CDR3 amino acids: CASGANILQETQYF. The CDR3 region has the DNA TGTGCCAGCGGGGCAAACATTTTACAAGAGACCCAGTACTTC.